The source of this TCR beta chain is a study of T cells in Graves' hyperthyroidism and ophthalmopathy. The wider study: The authors collected peripheral blood at initial diagnosis, before any treatment.

The germline gives CDR1 SNHLY, CDR2 FYNNEI. V trimming: 6 bases; J trimming: 4 bases; junction bases outside the gene matches: 1. The CDR3 consists of 13 residues. Regarding the study as a whole: Classification by a 13 V-J model distinguished ophthalmopathy from stable hyperthyroidism. Most thyroid clonotypes expanded above 0.001 were also detected in blood.

The PBMCs studied were ones that came from 9 to 10 ml fresh peripheral blood. This clonotype was counted once. The antigen remains unidentified. RNA transcripts were the template for amplifying TCR beta CDR3 regions. The TCR CDR3 was amplified in a first-round RT-PCR using the HTBI primer set. TCRdb processed the multiplex PCR reads anew with MiXCR; each CDR3 protein has one entry. Seen here are 300,000 or so distinct CDR3 sequences, around 15% observed once, and the top ten hold around 57%. The V gene is TRBV2, the J gene TRBJ2-3, with 10 bases that match TRBD1. The sequenced sample was blood. This TCR came from a woman aged 60-75 years with Graves' ophthalmopathy. The CDR3 bases are TGTGCCAGCAGGACAGGGGGCCCAGATACGCAGTATTTT. Its protein is CASRTGGPDTQYF.